This TCR beta chain emerged from a study of cytomegalovirus exposure and HLA in healthy donors. Germline CDR1 reads SEHNR; CDR2 reads FQNEAQ (reference sequence). The length of the CDR3 is 13 residues. J gave up 4 bases and V 4 bases, and 2 bases lay outside the gene matches. Remarks on this clone: Antigen: not known. This specimen includes other DNA sequences encoding the same CDR3.

Overall study results and limits: Analyzed later, most CMV-associated TCR beta chains appeared HLA-restricted.

Vbeta (60) and Jbeta (13) primers were used in the PCR. This table comes from immunoSEQ multiplex PCR, and its TCRdb copy is limited to in-frame clones, with some not included. Altogether some 150,000 clones are present, more than 60% being singletons, with the ten largest covering 2% to 2.5%. The chain recombines TRBV7-9 with TRBJ2-5, with 8 bases aligning to TRBD1. This clonotype originated in a human donor in good health. Sample: PBMCs. The CDR3 reads CASSSRGPETQYF. In nucleotides, the CDR3 is TGTGCCAGCAGCTCCAGGGGGCCAGAGACCCAGTACTTC.